The 30 T cell receptor beta chains reported below all come from one sample, sequenced in a study of blood T cells in healthy people across ages. Primed by a sample-barcoded 5' primer and a J-beta primer mix, a second PCR proceeded for roughly 7 to 11 cycles. MiXCR, run by TCRdb on the 5' RACE reads, gives a single entry per CDR3 protein. In the table there are 1.6 million or so distinct CDR3 sequences, 30% to 40% of which are singletons. Sequencing was done on a sample of blood. These receptors all come from a woman aged 25 to 39 in good health.

The rearrangement uses TRBV28 and TRBJ2-1; 7 bases are a match to TRBD2. J gave up 7 bases and V 3 bases, and 12 bases lay outside the gene matches. Germline values: CDR1 MDHEN, CDR2 SYDVKM. This CDR3 has 16 residues. The CDR3 reads CASSLASGEGLNEQFF. CDR3 sequence (DNA): TGTGCCAGCAGTTTGGCTTCGGGGGAGGGGTTGAATGAGCAGTTCTTC.

This clonotype has only a few counts. The V call is TRBV2, the J call TRBJ1-5, with TRBD1 matching 9 bases. V lost 6 bases to trimming and J lost 5 bases; unmatched junction nucleotides: 5. Looked up from germline, CDR1 is SNHLY and CDR2 is FYNNEI. The CDR3 has 14 residues. CDR3 region: CASRDRGPYQPQHF. For the CDR3, the DNA is TGTGCCAGCAGGGACAGGGGACCTTATCAGCCCCAGCATTTT.

The chain uses TRBV7-9 and TRBJ2-1, with 8 bases fitting TRBD1. CDR3 length equals 14 residues. The V segment lost 5 bases and the J segment 3 bases; nucleotides outside the gene matches: 3. In germline, CDR1 is SEHNR, CDR2 FQNEAQ (reference sequence). This chain's CDR3 is CASSDGQGYNEQFF. CDR3 coding DNA: TGTGCCAGCAGCGACGGACAGGGCTACAATGAGCAGTTCTTC.

The sample holds a few counts of this clonotype. The chain carries TRBV12-3 or TRBV12-4 and TRBJ1-4; 9 bases match TRBD1. The CDR3 loop spans 16 amino acids. The V gene end was trimmed by 1 base and the J gene end by 7 bases; junction bases not matched to a gene: 7. The CDR3: CASSLDYRGLGEKLFF. The CDR3 DNA follows: TGTGCCAGCAGTTTAGACTACAGGGGGCTTGGTGAAAAACTGTTTTTT.

The chain carries TRBV6-1 and TRBJ2-5; 7 bases are a match to TRBD2. V gave up 2 bases and J gave up 7 bases; unmatched junction bases: 10. Per the germline V gene, CDR1 is MNHNS and CDR2 is SASEGT. CDR3 size: 15 residues. CDR3 in DNA: TGTGCCAGCAGTGAACTATGGGGGGGTACAGGGACCCAGTACTTC. Amino acids: CASSELWGGTGTQYF.

In this sample, this clonotype turned up a few times. The genes are TRBV6-5 and TRBJ2-1; 8 bases align to TRBD2. The CDR3 is 15 residues long. Germline V CDR1 and CDR2: MNHEY, SVGAGI. V shed 0 bases, J shed 10 bases, and the junction held 8 bases outside the gene matches. The CDR3 DNA follows: TGTGCCAGCAGTTACTCCCGGACTAGCATCCAGGAGCAGTTCTTC. Protein sequence: CASSYSRTSIQEQFF.

The rearrangement links TRBV5-1 to TRBJ2-6; perhaps TRBD2 as D (5 bases). Trimming left V 4 bases short and J 0 bases short, with 17 bases between. The CDR3 contains 18 residues. Per the germline V gene, CDR1 is SGHRS and CDR2 is YFSETQ. The CDR3, as DNA: TGCGCCAGCAGCCCGAGGGTGGGATTGAGCTCTGGGGCCAACGTCCTGACTTTC. It encodes CASSPRVGLSSGANVLTF.

A remark on this clonotype: Given a much more abundant clone one base away, this may be a read error. CDR3 nucleotides: TGCAGCGTCGGACCGGGGGATCGGCAGCCCCAGCATTTT. Its translation is CSVGPGDRQPQHF. V gene TRBV29-1 combines with J gene TRBJ1-5; a weak D match, TRBD1 (5 bases). In germline, CDR1 is SQVTM, CDR2 ANQGSEA. V lost 6 bases and J lost 7, with 16 bases in between. CDR3 length: 13 amino acids. The whole variable domain, filled in from reference TRBV29-1 and TRBJ1-5, reads SAVISQKPSRDICQRGTSLTIQCQVDSQVTMMFWYRQQPGQSLTLIATANQGSEATYESGFVIDKFPISRPNLTFSTLTVSNMSPEDSSIYLCSVGPGDRQPQHFGDGTRLSIL.

This clonotype occurred a few times. The DNA of the CDR3 is TGTGCCAGCAGTGAACGGGGACTAGCGGAGTACAATGAGCAGTTCTTC. This encodes CASSERGLAEYNEQFF. The chain couples TRBV2 to TRBJ2-1, with 11 bases identical to TRBD2. The CDR3 has 16 amino acids. Trimming cost V 2 bases and J 4 bases; bases outside gene matches: 4. Germline CDR1 SNHLY, CDR2 FYNNEI.

There are a few counts of this clonotype. The J gene is TRBJ2-3, the V gene TRBV15; TRBD2 agrees at 7 bases. CDR1 and CDR2 (germline): LNHNV, YYDKDF (reference sequence). Germline trimming cut 5 bases from V and 6 bases from J; bases unmatched to any gene: 17. The CDR3 spans 17 residues. CDR3 sequence reads: CATSAPGRSLRGDTQYF. The CDR3 DNA is TGTGCCACCAGCGCGCCCGGGAGGTCTCTCAGAGGGGATACGCAGTATTTT.

The DNA of the CDR3 is TGCAGTGCCTTCCGAACGGACGAGCCCCAGCATTTT. This codes for CSAFRTDEPQHF. This chain uses TRBV20-1 with TRBJ1-5, with no clear D. The length of the CDR3 is 12 residues. The ends were cut back, 6 bases at V and 8 bases at J, with 14 bases in the middle. Germline CDR1 reads DFQATT; CDR2 reads SNEGSKA (reference sequence).

In its sample, this clonotype was seen a few times. V and J are TRBV27 and TRBJ2-1; possible D gene TRBD2, 6 bases. Per germline, CDR1 MNHEY and CDR2 SMNVEV (reference sequence). This CDR3 is built from 12 residues. Trimming cost V 5 bases and J 10 bases, with 12 bases left between them. CDR3 coding DNA: TGTGCCAGCAGTCTGGGACTTTCCGAGCAGTTCTTC. Translated, it gives CASSLGLSEQFF.

V usage is TRBV20-1 and J usage is TRBJ1-1, with 7 bases fitting TRBD1. Per the germline V gene, CDR1 is DFQATT and CDR2 is SNEGSKA (reference sequence). CDR3 length equals 17 residues. The V gene end was trimmed by 5 bases and the J gene end by 1 base; junction bases not matched to a gene: 16. The CDR3 DNA is TGCAGTGCTGCCCAGAATATTGCAGGGGGGACGAACACTGAAGCTTTCTTT. It codes for CSAAQNIAGGTNTEAFF.

This clonotype was observed a few times. This CDR3 is CASSLESAGRTGYTF. DNA of the CDR3: TGTGCCAGCAGCTTAGAATCGGCAGGGAGGACTGGCTACACCTTC. This chain connects TRBV11-2 to TRBJ1-2, with D maybe TRBD1 (5 bases). Germline V gene lookup returns CDR1 SGHAT and CDR2 FQNNGV. Trimming pared 0 bases from V and 7 bases from J, leaving 15 bases between. There are 15 residues in the CDR3.

This CDR3 reads CASTDSYLGGSPLHF. The DNA of the CDR3 is TGTGCCAGCACCGACAGCTACCTTGGCGGTTCACCCCTCCACTTT. The chain is built from TRBV27 and TRBJ1-6; possible D gene TRBD1, 5 bases. Trimming removed 7 bases from V and 9 bases from J, with 19 bases in between. Per germline, CDR1 MNHEY and CDR2 SMNVEV (reference sequence). This CDR3 spans 15 amino acids.

The chain joins TRBV20-1 to TRBJ2-3; D gene uncertain. The CDR3 runs to 13 residues. The V gene's germline CDR1 is DFQATT and CDR2 SNEGSKA (reference sequence). V was shortened by 0 bases and J by 5 bases, with 9 bases between the two germline ends. CDR3 protein: CSARENWGDTQYF. The CDR3 nucleotides read TGCAGTGCTAGAGAGAATTGGGGAGATACGCAGTATTTT.

This clonotype has a count of ten or more. This chain links TRBV4-1 with TRBJ2-5; 7 positions match TRBD2. Looked up from germline, CDR1 is MGHRA and CDR2 is YSYEKL. V shed 0 bases, J shed 2 bases, and the junction held 6 bases outside the gene matches. CDR3 length: 16 residues. The CDR3 DNA is TGCGCCAGCAGCCAAGATTGGGGAGGGATTCAAGAGACCCAGTACTTC. Translating gives CASSQDWGGIQETQYF.

At least ten counts were recorded for this clonotype. The rearrangement links TRBV9 to TRBJ2-5; TRBD2 agrees at 8 bases. Germline CDR1 SGDLS, CDR2 YYNGEE. The trim removed 0 bases at V and 5 bases at J, leaving 9 bases unmatched. CDR3 length: 16 residues. The CDR3 is CASSVGGSGAGETQYF. The CDR3, as DNA: TGTGCCAGCAGCGTAGGAGGTAGCGGGGCCGGGGAGACCCAGTACTTC.

This sequence joins TRBV4-1 and TRBJ1-4; D uncertain. Germline CDR1 and CDR2: MGHRA and YSYEKL. V lost 4 bases and J 7 bases, leaving 16 bases between the germline ends. There are 15 residues in the CDR3. The chain's CDR3 is CASSPIAHNGEKLFF. In nucleotides, the CDR3 is TGCGCCAGCAGCCCCATTGCGCACAATGGTGAAAAACTGTTTTTT.

The V gene is TRBV9, the J gene TRBJ2-5; D may be TRBD1 (6 bases). V lost 0 bases and J lost 4, with 13 bases in between. Germline CDR1 SGDLS, CDR2 YYNGEE. CDR3 length: 15 amino acids. The CDR3: CASSVGNRAPETQYF. The CDR3 nucleotides are TGTGCCAGCAGCGTAGGTAACAGGGCCCCAGAGACCCAGTACTTC. Based on the CDR3 plus reference TRBV9 and TRBJ2-5, the full variable domain is DSGVTQTPKHLITATGQRVTLRCSPRSGDLSVYWYQQSLDQGLQFLIQYYNGEERAKGNILERFSAQQFPDLHSELNLSSLELGDSALYFCASSVGNRAPETQYFGPGTRLLVL.

CDR3 sequence (DNA): TGTGCCAGCAGTGCTCAGGACAGGGGATGGCTCGAGCAGTACTTC. Its translation: CASSAQDRGWLEQYF. This rearrangement joins TRBV6-1 to TRBJ2-1, with 9 bases that match TRBD1. TRBJ2-7 matches the DNA end more closely, so the J call is doubtful. CDR1 MNHNS and CDR2 SASEGT come from the germline V gene. The CDR3 extends over 15 amino acids.

The V and J genes are TRBV2 and TRBJ2-3; 10 bases are a match to TRBD2. V shed 7 bases, J shed 11 bases, and the junction held 12 bases outside the gene matches. Germline V gene sequence: CDR1 SNHLY, CDR2 FYNNEI. CDR3 size: 14 residues. CDR3 protein: CASTVEREGRLQYF. Written as DNA, the CDR3 is TGTGCCAGCACGGTTGAGCGGGAGGGCCGTTTGCAGTATTTT.

This clonotype was detected only a few times. This chain uses TRBV11-2 with TRBJ1-4, with D unclear. The germline gives CDR1 SGHAT, CDR2 FQNNGV. Trimming removed 1 base from V and 8 bases from J, with 8 bases in between. This CDR3 is built from 13 residues. CDR3 amino acids: CASSLVTGEKLFF. The CDR3 bases are TGTGCCAGCAGCTTAGTTACGGGCGAAAAACTGTTTTTT.

Many counts were recorded for this clonotype. The chain joins TRBV4-2 to TRBJ2-1, with a possible D match to TRBD2 (5 bases). The CDR3 is 15 amino acids. V lost 1 base, J lost 7 bases, and 14 bases lay in between. Per germline, CDR1 LGHNA and CDR2 YNFKEQ. Written as DNA, the CDR3 is TGTGCCAGCAGCCAAGCGGGCGGGTCGATGAATGAGCAGTTCTTC. Protein: CASSQAGGSMNEQFF.

The genes are TRBV10-3 and TRBJ1-2; a weak D match, TRBD1 (5 bases). Looked up from germline, CDR1 is ENHRY and CDR2 is SYGVKD. The CDR3 length is 11 residues. The V gene lost 10 bases and the J gene lost 7 bases, with 13 bases spanning the gap. CDR3 residues: CATGERGGYTF. The CDR3 DNA reads TGTGCCACCGGGGAGAGGGGTGGCTACACCTTC.

The V call is TRBV7-6, the J call TRBJ1-5; weak D call: TRBD1 (6 bases). Germline V gene data show CDR1 as SGHVS and CDR2 as FNYEAQ. Trimming stripped 5 bases from V and 3 bases from J, with 14 bases between. This CDR3 has 15 amino acids. The CDR3 region is CASSSGGGPNQPQHF. The CDR3 region has the DNA TGTGCCAGCAGCAGCGGAGGGGGTCCCAATCAGCCCCAGCATTTT.

Only a few counts were recorded for this clonotype. The genes are TRBV7-8 and TRBJ2-1; D is possibly TRBD2 (7 bases). The germline V gene has CDR1 SGHVS and CDR2 FQNEAQ. This CDR3 region has 14 residues. Deletions cut 2 bases from V and 11 bases from J, with 16 bases between. In DNA, the CDR3 is TGTGCCAGCAGCTTACTGGCGGGGGCCTATAAGCAGTTCTTC. It is translated as CASSLLAGAYKQFF.

This clonotype has just a few counts. The V call is TRBV9, the J call TRBJ2-1; no firm D call. The CDR3 is 15 residues long. V was cut by 0 bases and J by 2 bases, with 9 bases left in between. Germline CDR1 SGDLS, CDR2 YYNGEE. CDR3 sequence: CASSVEGSTYNEQFF. The CDR3 nucleotides are TGTGCCAGCAGCGTAGAGGGCAGCACCTACAATGAGCAGTTCTTC.

The chain combines TRBV12-3 or TRBV12-4 with TRBJ2-1; TRBD2 is a possible D gene (5 bases). Deletions cut 0 bases from V and 8 bases from J, with 8 bases between. The CDR3 consists of 13 residues. For the CDR3, the DNA is TGTGCCAGCAGTTTAGCGGGAGACGATGAGCAGTTCTTC. Protein product: CASSLAGDDEQFF.

The V and J genes are TRBV20-1 and TRBJ2-1, with D perhaps matching TRBD1 or TRBD2 (7 bases each). This CDR3 is built from 11 residues. V lost 6 bases and J 10 bases, leaving 13 bases between the germline ends. The germline V gene encodes CDR1 DFQATT and CDR2 SNEGSKA (reference sequence). The CDR3 DNA reads TGCAGTGCACCAGGGGGGGCGGAGCAGTTCTTC. Its translation: CSAPGGAEQFF.